This T cell receptor (beta chain) is from a study of T cells in women clearing cervical HPV infection. Across the whole study: Case blood was drawn a median approximately 150 days after lesion detection.

Concerning this clone itself: The read stops 3 residues short of the end of the CDR3; the missing end is completed from the germline J gene.

Germline values: CDR1 LNHDA, CDR2 SQIVND (reference sequence). CDR3 size: 15 residues. Dot-blot hybridization genotyped cervical HPV amplified with MY09/MY11 PCR. immunoSEQ multiplex PCR used an average of roughly 1,100 ng genomic DNA. Generated by immunoSEQ multiplex PCR, the TCRdb table keeps only in-frame clones and is missing some. The record lists 34,000 or so clones, of which the ten most abundant hold about 4.5%. The receptor was derived from a woman between 18 and 70 years old with a cervical HPV16 infection that either progressed to CIN3+ or cleared (not recorded which). The chain recombines TRBV19 with TRBJ2-3; perhaps D is TRBD1 or TRBD2 (5 bases each). Sequenced material: blood buffy coat. CDR3 sequence reads: CASSIQGGVRETQYF. The CDR3 bases that were read are TGTGCCAGTAGTATACAGGGTGGAGTAAGGGAGACG. The whole variable domain, filled in from reference TRBV19 and TRBJ2-3, reads DGGITQSPKYLFRKEGQNVTLSCEQNLNHDAMYWYRQDPGQGLRLIYYSQIVNDFQKGDIAEGYSVSREKKESFPLTVTSAQKNPTAFYLCASSIQGGVRETQYFGPGTRLTVL.